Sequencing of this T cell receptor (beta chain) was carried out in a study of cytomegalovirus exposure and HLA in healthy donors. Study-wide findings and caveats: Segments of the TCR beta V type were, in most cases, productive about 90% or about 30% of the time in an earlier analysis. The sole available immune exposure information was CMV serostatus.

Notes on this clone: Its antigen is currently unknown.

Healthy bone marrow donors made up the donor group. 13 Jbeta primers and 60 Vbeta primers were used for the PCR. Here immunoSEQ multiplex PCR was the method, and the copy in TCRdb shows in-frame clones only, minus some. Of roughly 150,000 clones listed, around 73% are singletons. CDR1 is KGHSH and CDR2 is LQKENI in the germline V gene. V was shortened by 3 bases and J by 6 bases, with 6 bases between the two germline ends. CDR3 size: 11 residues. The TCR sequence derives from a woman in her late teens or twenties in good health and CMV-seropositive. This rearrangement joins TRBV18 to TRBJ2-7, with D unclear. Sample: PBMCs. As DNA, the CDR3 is TGTGCCAGCTCACCGAGTGGCGAGCAGTACTTC. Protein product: CASSPSGEQYF.